This TCR beta chain was documented in a study of T cells in Graves' hyperthyroidism and ophthalmopathy. Used for diagnoses were clinical symptoms, serum thyroxine and TRAb, thyroid ultrasound and orbital computed tomography. From RNA transcripts, TCR beta CDR3 regions were amplified. The TCR CDR3 was amplified in a first-round RT-PCR using the HTBI primer set. TCRdb reanalysed the multiplex PCR reads using MiXCR and keeps one entry per CDR3 protein. The sample yields hundreds of thousands of distinct CDR3 sequences, around 21% seen once. This clonotype appeared a few times. V gave up 9 bases and J gave up 8 bases; unmatched junction bases: 18. This CDR3 region has 18 residues. Germline V lookup: CDR1 LGHNT, CDR2 FRNRAP.

This sequence was found in a man in his thirties or forties with Graves' ophthalmopathy. Sequencing used blood. The rearrangement uses TRBV12-5 and TRBJ2-1; TRBD2 aligns across 14 bases. CDR3 residues: CASTPDTWTSGRRDEQFF. As DNA, the CDR3 is TGTGCTAGCACACCTGATACTTGGACTAGCGGGAGGAGGGATGAGCAGTTCTTC.